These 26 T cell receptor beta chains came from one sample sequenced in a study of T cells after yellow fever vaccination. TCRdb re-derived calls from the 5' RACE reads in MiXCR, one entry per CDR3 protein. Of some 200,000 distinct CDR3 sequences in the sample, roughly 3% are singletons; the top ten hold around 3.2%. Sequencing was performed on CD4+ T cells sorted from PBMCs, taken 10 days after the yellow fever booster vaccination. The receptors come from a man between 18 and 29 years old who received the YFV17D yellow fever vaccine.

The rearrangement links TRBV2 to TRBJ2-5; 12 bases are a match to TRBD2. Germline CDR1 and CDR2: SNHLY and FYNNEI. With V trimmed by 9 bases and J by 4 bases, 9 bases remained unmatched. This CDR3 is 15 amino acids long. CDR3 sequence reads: CARGLAGFVGETQYF. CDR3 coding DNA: TGTGCCAGAGGACTAGCGGGGTTTGTGGGAGAGACCCAGTACTTC.

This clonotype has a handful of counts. The CDR3 loop reads CASSTAYNEQFF. The CDR3 bases are TGTGCCAGCAGTACAGCCTACAATGAGCAGTTCTTC. The chain joins TRBV6-1 to TRBJ2-1; D not resolved. CDR1 and CDR2 from the germline V gene are MNHNS and SASEGT. This CDR3 has 12 residues. V gave up 5 bases and J gave up 2 bases, with 4 bases separating them.

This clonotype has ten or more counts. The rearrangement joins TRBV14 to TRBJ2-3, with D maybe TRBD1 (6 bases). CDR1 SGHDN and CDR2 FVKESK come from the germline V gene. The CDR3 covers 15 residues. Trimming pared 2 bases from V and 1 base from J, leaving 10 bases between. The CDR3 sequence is CASSQFRGRTDTQYF. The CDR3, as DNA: TGTGCCAGCAGCCAATTCAGGGGACGCACAGATACGCAGTATTTT.

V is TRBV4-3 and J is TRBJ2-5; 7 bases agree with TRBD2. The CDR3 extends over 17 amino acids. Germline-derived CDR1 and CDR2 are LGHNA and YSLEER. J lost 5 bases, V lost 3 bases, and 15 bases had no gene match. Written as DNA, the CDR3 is TGCGCCAGCAGCCAGGGAGGCTCAGCGGGGCGGGGGGAGACCCAGTACTTC. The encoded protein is CASSQGGSAGRGETQYF.

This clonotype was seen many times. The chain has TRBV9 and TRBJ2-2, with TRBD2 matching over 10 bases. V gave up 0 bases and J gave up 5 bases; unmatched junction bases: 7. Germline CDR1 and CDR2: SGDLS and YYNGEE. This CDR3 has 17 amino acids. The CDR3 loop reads CASSVGSAGLATGELFF. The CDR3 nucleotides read TGTGCCAGCAGCGTAGGGAGTGCGGGACTAGCGACCGGGGAGCTGTTTTTT.

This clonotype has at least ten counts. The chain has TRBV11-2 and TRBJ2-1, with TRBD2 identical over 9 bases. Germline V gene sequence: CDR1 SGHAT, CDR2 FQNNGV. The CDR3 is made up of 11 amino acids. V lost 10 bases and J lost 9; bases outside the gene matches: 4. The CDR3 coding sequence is TGTGCCACGCGGGGGGGCTTTGAGCAGTTCTTC. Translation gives CATRGGFEQFF.

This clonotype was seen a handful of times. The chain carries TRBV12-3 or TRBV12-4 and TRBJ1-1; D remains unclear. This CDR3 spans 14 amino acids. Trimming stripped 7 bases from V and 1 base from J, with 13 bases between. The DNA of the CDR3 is TGTGCCAGCATCCGGTATATGGGGAACACTGAAGCTTTCTTT. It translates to CASIRYMGNTEAFF.

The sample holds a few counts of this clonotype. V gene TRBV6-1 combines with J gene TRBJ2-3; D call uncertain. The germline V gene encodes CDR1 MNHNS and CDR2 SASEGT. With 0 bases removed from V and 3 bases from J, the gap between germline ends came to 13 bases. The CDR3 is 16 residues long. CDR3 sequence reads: CASSEATVPRTDTQYF. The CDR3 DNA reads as TGTGCCAGCAGTGAAGCAACTGTCCCCCGAACAGATACGCAGTATTTT.

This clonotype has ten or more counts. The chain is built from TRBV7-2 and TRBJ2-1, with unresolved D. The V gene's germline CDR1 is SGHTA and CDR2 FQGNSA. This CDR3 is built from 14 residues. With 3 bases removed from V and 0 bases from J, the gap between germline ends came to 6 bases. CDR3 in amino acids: CASSFIYSYNEQFF. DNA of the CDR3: TGTGCCAGCAGCTTTATTTACTCCTACAATGAGCAGTTCTTC.

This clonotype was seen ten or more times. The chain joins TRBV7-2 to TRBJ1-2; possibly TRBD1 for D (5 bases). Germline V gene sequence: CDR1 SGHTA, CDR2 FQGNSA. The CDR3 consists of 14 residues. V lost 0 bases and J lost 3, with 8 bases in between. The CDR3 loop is CASSLARRDYGYTF. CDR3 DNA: TGTGCCAGCAGCTTAGCGCGCAGGGACTATGGCTACACCTTC.

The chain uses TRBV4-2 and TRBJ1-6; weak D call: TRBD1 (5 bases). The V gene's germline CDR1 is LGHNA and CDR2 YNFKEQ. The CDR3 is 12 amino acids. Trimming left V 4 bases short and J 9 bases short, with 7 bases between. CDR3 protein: CASSPQGSPLHF. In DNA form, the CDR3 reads TGTGCCAGCAGCCCCCAGGGTTCACCCCTCCACTTT.

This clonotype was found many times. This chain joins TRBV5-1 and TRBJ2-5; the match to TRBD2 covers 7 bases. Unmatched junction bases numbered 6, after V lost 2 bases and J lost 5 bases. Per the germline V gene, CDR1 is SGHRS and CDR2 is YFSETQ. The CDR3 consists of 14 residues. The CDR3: CASSFSGWDETQYF. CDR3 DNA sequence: TGCGCCAGCAGCTTTAGCGGGTGGGACGAGACCCAGTACTTC.

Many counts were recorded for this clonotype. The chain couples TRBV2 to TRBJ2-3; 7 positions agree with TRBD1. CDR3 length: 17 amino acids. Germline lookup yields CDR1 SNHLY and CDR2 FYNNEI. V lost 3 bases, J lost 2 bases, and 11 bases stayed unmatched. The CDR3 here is CASSDRYGQVYTDTQYF. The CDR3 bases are TGTGCCAGCAGTGATAGGTATGGACAGGTTTACACAGATACGCAGTATTTT. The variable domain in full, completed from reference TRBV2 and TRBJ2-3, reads EPEVTQTPSHQVTQMGQEVILRCVPISNHLYFYWYRQILGQKVEFLVSFYNNEISEKSEIFDDQFSVERPDGSNFTLKIRSTKLEDSAMYFCASSDRYGQVYTDTQYFGPGTRLTVL.

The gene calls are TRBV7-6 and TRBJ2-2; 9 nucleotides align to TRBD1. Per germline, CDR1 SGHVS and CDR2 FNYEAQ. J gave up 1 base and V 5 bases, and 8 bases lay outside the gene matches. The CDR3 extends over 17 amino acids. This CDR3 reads CASSPFTGGGNTGELFF. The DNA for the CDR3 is TGTGCCAGCAGCCCATTCACAGGGGGCGGGAACACCGGGGAGCTGTTTTTT.

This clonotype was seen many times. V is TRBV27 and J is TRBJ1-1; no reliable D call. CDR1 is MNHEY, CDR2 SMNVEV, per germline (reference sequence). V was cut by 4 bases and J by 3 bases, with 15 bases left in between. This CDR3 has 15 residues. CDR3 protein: CASSSLTRVDTEAFF. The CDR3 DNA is TGTGCCAGCAGTTCCCTGACCCGGGTTGACACTGAAGCTTTCTTT.

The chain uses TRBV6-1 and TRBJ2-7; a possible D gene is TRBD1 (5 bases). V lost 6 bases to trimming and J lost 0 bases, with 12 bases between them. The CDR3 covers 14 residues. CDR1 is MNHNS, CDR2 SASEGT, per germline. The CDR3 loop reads CASSRQSASYEQYF. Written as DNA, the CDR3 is TGTGCCAGCAGCCGACAGTCGGCCTCCTACGAGCAGTACTTC.

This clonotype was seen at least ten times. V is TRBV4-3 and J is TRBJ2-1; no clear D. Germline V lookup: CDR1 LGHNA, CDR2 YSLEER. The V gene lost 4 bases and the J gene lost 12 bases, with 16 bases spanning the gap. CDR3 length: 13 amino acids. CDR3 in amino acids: CASSRVMGSPQFF. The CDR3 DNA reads TGCGCCAGCAGCCGGGTTATGGGCTCTCCGCAGTTCTTC.

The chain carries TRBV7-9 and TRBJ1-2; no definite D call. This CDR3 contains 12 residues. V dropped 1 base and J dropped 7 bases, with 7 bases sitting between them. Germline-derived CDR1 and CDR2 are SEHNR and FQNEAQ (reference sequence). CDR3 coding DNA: TGTGCCAGCAGCTTAGTACTTAGTGGCTACACCTTC. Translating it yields CASSLVLSGYTF.

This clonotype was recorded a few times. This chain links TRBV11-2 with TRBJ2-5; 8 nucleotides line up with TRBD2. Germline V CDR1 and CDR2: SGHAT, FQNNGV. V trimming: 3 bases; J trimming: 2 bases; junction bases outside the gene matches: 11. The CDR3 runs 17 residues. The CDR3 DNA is TGTGCCAGCAGCTTGGGCATCGGCGGGGGGCCGCAAGAGACCCAGTACTTC. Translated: CASSLGIGGGPQETQYF.

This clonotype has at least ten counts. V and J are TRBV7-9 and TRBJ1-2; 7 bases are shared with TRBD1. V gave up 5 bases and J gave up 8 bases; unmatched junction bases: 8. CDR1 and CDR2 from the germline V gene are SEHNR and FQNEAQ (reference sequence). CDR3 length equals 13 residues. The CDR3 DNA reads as TGTGCCAGCAGCCTGGAGGGGGCGCGGGGCTACACCTTC. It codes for CASSLEGARGYTF.

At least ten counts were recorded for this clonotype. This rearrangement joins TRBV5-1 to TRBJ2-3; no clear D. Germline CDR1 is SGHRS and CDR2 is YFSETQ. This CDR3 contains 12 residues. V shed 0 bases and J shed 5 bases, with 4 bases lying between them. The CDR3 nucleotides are TGCGCCAGCAGCTTGGGGGAAGATACGCAGTATTTT. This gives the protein CASSLGEDTQYF.

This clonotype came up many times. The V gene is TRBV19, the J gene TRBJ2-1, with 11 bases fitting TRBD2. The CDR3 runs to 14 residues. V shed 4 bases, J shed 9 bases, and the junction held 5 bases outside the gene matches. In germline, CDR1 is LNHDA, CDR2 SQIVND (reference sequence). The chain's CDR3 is CASSKTSGAGEQFF. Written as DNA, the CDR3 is TGTGCCAGTAGTAAGACTAGCGGGGCTGGTGAGCAGTTCTTC. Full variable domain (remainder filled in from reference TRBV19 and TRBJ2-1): DGGITQSPKYLFRKEGQNVTLSCEQNLNHDAMYWYRQDPGQGLRLIYYSQIVNDFQKGDIAEGYSVSREKKESFPLTVTSAQKNPTAFYLCASSKTSGAGEQFFGPGTRLTVL.

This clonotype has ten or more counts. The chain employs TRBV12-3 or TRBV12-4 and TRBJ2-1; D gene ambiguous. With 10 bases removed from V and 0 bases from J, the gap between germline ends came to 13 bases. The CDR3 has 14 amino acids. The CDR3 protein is CATRASGSYNEQFF. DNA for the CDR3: TGTGCCACAAGGGCGTCCGGCTCCTACAATGAGCAGTTCTTC.

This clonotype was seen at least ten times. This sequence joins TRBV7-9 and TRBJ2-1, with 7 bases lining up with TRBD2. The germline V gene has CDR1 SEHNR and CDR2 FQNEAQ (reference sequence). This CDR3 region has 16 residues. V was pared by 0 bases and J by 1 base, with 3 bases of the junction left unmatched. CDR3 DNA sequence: TGTGCCAGCAGCTTAGCAGGCGGGAGATCCTACAATGAGCAGTTCTTC. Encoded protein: CASSLAGGRSYNEQFF.

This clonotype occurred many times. DNA for the CDR3: TGTGCTAGTGCCCTACGGGGAGCGTCAGGGGAACTGTTTTTT. Its translation: CASALRGASGELFF. The chain uses TRBV12-5 and TRBJ1-4; D is perhaps TRBD1 (6 bases). The germline V gene has CDR1 LGHNT and CDR2 FRNRAP. This CDR3 spans 14 amino acids. V lost 7 bases to trimming and J lost 12 bases, with 21 bases between them.

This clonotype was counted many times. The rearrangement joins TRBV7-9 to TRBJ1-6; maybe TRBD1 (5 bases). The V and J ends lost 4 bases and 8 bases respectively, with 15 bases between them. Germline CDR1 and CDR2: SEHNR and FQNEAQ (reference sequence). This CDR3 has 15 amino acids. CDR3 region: CASSSPGGADSPLHF. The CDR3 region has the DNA TGTGCCAGCAGCTCCCCGGGAGGGGCAGATTCACCCCTCCACTTT.